The present T cell receptor (beta chain) was sequenced within a study of cytomegalovirus exposure and HLA in healthy donors. V lost 0 bases and J lost 0, with 10 bases in between. This CDR3 is 15 amino acids long. Germline values: CDR1 SGDLS, CDR2 YYNGEE. The PCR used 60 Vbeta and 13 Jbeta primers. Sequencing was performed with immunoSEQ multiplex PCR; in TCRdb, only in-frame clones are kept and a portion is missing. The sample yields about 120,000 clones, over 70% seen once. V and J are TRBV9 and TRBJ2-7, with D maybe TRBD2 (6 bases). This sequence was found in a woman in her forties in good health and CMV-seronegative. Material for sequencing was PBMCs. The CDR3 here is CASSVAPGSSYEQYF. The CDR3, as DNA: TGTGCCAGCAGCGTAGCTCCCGGGAGCTCCTACGAGCAGTACTTC.